This TCR beta chain comes out of a study of cytomegalovirus exposure and HLA in healthy donors. It was healthy bone marrow donors who served as donors. V dropped 7 bases and J dropped 6; count of bases not matched to a gene: 7. The CDR3 is 13 amino acids. Germline V lookup: CDR1 LNHDA, CDR2 SQIVND (reference sequence). PCR was performed using 60 Vbeta and 13 Jbeta primers. As originally analysed: The count from a later analysis was some 76 million unique TCR beta chains, some 10 million of them shared. Sequenced by immunoSEQ multiplex PCR; TCRdb stores in-frame clones only, minus some. The V and J calls and clone size were taken over from that table, and D and trimming were inferred from the DNA. This repertoire shows more than 95,000 clones, over 70% found once; its top ten account for 3.3%.

The chain has TRBV19 and TRBJ1-2; TRBD1 matches 8 bases. The sequenced sample was PBMCs. The receptor comes from a woman aged 45 to 65 in good health and CMV-seronegative. In DNA form, the CDR3 reads TGTGCCAGTAACCCCGGACAGGGCAATGGCTACACCTTC. Protein: CASNPGQGNGYTF.